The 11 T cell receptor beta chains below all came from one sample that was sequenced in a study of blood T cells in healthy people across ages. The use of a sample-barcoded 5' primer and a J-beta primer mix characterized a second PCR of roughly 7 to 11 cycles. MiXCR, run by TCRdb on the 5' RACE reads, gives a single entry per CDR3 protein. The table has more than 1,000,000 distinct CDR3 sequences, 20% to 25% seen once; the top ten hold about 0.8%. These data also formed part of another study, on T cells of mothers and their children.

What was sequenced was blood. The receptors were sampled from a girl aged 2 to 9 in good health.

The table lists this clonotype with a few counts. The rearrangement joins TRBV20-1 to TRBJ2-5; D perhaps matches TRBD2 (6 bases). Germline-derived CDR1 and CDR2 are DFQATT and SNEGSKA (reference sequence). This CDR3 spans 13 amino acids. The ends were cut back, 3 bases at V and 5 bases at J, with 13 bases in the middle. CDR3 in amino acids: CSARKGGRETQYF. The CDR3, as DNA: TGCAGTGCTAGGAAAGGAGGGCGGGAGACCCAGTACTTC.

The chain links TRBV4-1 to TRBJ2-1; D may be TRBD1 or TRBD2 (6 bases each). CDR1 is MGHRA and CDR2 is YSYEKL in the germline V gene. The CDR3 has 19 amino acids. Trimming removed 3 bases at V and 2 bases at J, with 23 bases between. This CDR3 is CASSHDSTLRGEAYNEQFF. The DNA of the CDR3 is TGCGCCAGCAGCCATGACTCTACCCTAAGGGGGGAGGCCTACAATGAGCAGTTCTTC.

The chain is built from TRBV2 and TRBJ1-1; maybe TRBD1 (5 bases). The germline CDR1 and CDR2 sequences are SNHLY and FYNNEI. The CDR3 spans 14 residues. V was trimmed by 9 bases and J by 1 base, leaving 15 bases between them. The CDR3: CARTSGLTNTEAFF. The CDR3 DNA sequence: TGTGCCAGAACGTCGGGACTAACGAACACTGAAGCTTTCTTT.

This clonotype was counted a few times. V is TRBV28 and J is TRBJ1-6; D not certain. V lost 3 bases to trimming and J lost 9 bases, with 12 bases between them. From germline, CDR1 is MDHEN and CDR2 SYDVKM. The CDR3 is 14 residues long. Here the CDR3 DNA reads TGTGCCAGCAGTTTCTTTAGGATAACTTCACCCCTCCACTTT. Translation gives CASSFFRITSPLHF.

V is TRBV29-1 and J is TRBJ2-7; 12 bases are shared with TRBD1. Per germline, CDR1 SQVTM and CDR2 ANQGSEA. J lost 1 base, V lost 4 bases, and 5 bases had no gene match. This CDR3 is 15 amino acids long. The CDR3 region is CSVGGQGAGSYEQYF. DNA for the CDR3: TGCAGCGTTGGGGGACAGGGGGCCGGATCCTACGAGCAGTACTTC.

CDR3 DNA: TGCGCCAGCAGCCAAGACAGGGCTTTGGGTCAGCCCCAGCATTTT. Its protein is CASSQDRALGQPQHF. This chain connects TRBV4-1 to TRBJ1-5; perhaps TRBD1 as D (5 bases). V was cut by 0 bases and J by 6 bases, with 12 bases left in between. The CDR3 loop spans 15 amino acids. Looked up from germline, CDR1 is MGHRA and CDR2 is YSYEKL.

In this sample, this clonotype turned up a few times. In nucleotides, the CDR3 is TGCGCCAGCAGCCAAGATCGGGACTGGGGAGGCTACACCTTC. Its protein is CASSQDRDWGGYTF. V and J are TRBV4-3 and TRBJ1-2; D possibly corresponds to TRBD1 (5 bases). CDR3 length: 14 residues. Trimming stripped 0 bases from V and 8 bases from J, with 13 bases between. Germline V CDR1 and CDR2: LGHNA, YSLEER.

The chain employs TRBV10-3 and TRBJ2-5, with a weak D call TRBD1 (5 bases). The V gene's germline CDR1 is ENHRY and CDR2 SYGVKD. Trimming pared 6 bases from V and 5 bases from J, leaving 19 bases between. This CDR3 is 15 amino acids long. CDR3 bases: TGTGCCATCAGCCTACCCGACAGCCTCGGGGAGACCCAGTACTTC. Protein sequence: CAISLPDSLGETQYF.

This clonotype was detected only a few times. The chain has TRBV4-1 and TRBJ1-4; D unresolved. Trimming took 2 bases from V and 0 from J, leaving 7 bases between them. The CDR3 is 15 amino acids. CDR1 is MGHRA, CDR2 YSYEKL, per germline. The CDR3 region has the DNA TGCGCCAGCAGCCAAACTGTTGCAACTAATGAAAAACTGTTTTTT. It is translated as CASSQTVATNEKLFF.

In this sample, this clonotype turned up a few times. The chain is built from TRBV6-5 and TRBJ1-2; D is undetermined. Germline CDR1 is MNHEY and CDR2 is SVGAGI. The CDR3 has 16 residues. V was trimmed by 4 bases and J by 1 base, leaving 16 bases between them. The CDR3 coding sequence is TGTGCCAGCAGTTCCCCATCTACCGGACGTAACTATGGCTACACCTTC. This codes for CASSSPSTGRNYGYTF.

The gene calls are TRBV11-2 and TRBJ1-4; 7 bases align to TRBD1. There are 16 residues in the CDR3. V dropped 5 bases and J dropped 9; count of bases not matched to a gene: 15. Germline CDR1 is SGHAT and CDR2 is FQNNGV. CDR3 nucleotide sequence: TGTGCCAGCAGCCAACTCCGACAGGGCGGGGGCCAAAAACTGTTTTTT. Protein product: CASSQLRQGGGQKLFF.